This TCR beta chain was captured by sequencing in a study of regulatory T cells in long-lasting Graves disease. This clonotype was counted ten times or more. The authors built TCR beta libraries using iRepertoire HTBI primers and Arm-PCR of CDR3 regions. TCRdb re-analysed the multiplex PCR reads in MiXCR, keeping a single row per CDR3 protein. The sample lists 400,000 to 500,000 distinct CDR3 sequences, roughly 15% occurring once. Time point in this sample: newly diagnosed GD, antithyroid drugs for less than 3 months. PBMCs were the source of the RNA used for TCR sequencing. The CDR3 is 17 residues long. J was trimmed by 5 bases and V by 1 base; bases with no gene match: 9. Germline loops: CDR1 LNHNV, CDR2 YYDKDF (reference sequence). The same sample was also studied in work on T cells in Graves' hyperthyroidism and ophthalmopathy. That work states: The diagnoses drew upon clinical symptoms, serum thyroxine and TRAb, thyroid ultrasound and orbital computed tomography. During a first-round RT-PCR of the TCR CDR3, the HTBI primer set was used.

The sequence came from a woman younger than 30 with Graves disease. The genes are TRBV15 and TRBJ2-1; 9 bases align to TRBD1. This specimen was peripheral blood mononuclear cells (PBMCs), taken at new diagnosis, from a patient treated with antithyroid drugs. The CDR3, as DNA: TGTGCCACCAGCAGAGGCGTTTTACAGGGGGCGGACAATGAGCAGTTCTTC. Translating it yields CATSRGVLQGADNEQFF.